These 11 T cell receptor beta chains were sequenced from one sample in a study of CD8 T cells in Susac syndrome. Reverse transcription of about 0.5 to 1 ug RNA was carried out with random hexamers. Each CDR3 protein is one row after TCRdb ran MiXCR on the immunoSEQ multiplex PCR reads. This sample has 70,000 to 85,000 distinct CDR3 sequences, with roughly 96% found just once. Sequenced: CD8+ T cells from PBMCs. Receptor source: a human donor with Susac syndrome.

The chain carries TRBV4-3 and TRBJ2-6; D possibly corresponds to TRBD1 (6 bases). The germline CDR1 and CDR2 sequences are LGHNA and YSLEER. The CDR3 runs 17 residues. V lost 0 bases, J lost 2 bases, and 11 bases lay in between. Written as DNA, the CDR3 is TGCGCCAGCAGCCAAGATAGCGCAGGGGCTGGGGCCAACGTCCTGACTTTC. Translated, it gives CASSQDSAGAGANVLTF.

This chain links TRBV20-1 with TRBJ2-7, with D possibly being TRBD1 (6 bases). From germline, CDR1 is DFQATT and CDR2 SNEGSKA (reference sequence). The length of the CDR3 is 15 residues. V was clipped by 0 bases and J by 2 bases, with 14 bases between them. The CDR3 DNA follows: TGCAGTGCTAGAGAGTACAGGGCGCTACCCTACGAGCAGTACTTC. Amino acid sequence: CSAREYRALPYEQYF.

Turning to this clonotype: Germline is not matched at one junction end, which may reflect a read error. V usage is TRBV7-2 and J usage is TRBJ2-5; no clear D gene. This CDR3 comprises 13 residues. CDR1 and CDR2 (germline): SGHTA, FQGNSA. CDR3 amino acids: CASTLYGQETQYF. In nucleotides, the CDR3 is TGTGCCAGCACCTTATACGGCCAAGAGACCCAGTACTTC.

The CDR3 is CSARDVKVARSQYF. The CDR3 bases are TGCAGTGCTAGAGATGTGAAGGTAGCCAGGTCCCAGTACTTC. The chain employs TRBV20-1 and TRBJ2-5, with D unresolved. Germline-derived CDR1 and CDR2 are DFQATT and SNEGSKA (reference sequence). V was shortened by 0 bases and J by 9 bases, with 17 bases between the two germline ends. This CDR3 contains 14 residues.

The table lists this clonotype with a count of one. The CDR3 DNA follows: TGTGCCAGCAGCCCCAGGGGCACCGGGGAGCTGTTTTTT. This translates into CASSPRGTGELFF. The genes are TRBV5-5 and TRBJ2-2; possibly TRBD1 for D (6 bases). The CDR3 spans 13 residues. Germline V gives CDR1 SGHKS, CDR2 YYEKEE (reference sequence). V lost 4 bases to trimming and J lost 4 bases, with 8 bases between them.

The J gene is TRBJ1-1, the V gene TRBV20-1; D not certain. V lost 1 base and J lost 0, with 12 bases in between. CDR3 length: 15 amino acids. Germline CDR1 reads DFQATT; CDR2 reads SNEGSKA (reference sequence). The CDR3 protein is CSARGEGRMNTEAFF. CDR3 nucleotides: TGCAGTGCTAGAGGAGAGGGAAGGATGAACACTGAAGCTTTCTTT.

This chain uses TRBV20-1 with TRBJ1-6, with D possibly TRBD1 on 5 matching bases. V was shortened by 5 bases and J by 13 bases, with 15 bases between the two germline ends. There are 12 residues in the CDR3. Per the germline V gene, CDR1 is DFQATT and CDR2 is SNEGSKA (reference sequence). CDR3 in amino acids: CSALRDGQPLHF. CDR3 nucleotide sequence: TGCAGTGCTTTACGGGACGGCCAGCCCCTCCACTTT.

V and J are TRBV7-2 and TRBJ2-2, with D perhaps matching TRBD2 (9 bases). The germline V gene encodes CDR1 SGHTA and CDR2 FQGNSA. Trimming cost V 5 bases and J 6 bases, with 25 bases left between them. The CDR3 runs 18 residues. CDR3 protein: CASSQGAGGPYSPGELFF. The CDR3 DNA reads TGTGCCAGCAGCCAGGGGGCGGGAGGGCCTTATTCCCCCGGGGAGCTGTTTTTT.

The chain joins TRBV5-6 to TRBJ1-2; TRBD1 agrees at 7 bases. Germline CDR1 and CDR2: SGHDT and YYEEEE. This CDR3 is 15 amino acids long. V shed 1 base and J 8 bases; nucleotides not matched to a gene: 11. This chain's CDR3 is CASSLPPDDRVGYTF. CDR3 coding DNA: TGTGCCAGCAGCTTGCCCCCCGATGACAGGGTGGGCTACACCTTC. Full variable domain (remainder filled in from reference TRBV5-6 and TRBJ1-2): DAGVTQSPTHLIKTRGQQVTLRCSPKSGHDTVSWYQQALGQGPQFIFQYYEEEERQRGNFPDRFSGHQFPNYSSELNVNALLLGDSALYLCASSLPPDDRVGYTFGSGTRLTVV.

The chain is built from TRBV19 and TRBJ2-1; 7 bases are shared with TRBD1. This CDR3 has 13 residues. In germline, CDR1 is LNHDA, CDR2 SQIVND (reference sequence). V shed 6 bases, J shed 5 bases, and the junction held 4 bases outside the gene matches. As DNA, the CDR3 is TGTGCCAGTAGACAGGGGATAGACAATGAGCAGTTCTTC. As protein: CASRQGIDNEQFF.

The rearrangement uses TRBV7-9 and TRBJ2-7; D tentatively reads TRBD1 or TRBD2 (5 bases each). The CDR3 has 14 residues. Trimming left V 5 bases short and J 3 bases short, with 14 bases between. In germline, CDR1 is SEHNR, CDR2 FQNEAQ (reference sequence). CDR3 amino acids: CASSPGTRLYEQYF. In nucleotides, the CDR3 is TGTGCCAGCAGCCCCGGGACCCGGCTCTACGAGCAGTACTTC.